This record looks at one T cell receptor beta chain sequence and its context. The target antigen is unknown. CDR1 and CDR2 from the germline V gene are LNHDA and SQIVND (reference sequence). The CDR3 length is 17 residues. Deletions cut 4 bases from V and 0 bases from J, with 16 bases between. The record originates from a study of T cell repertoires in cytomegalovirus infection. Background on the study: The authors relied on CMV epitopes, both recently identified HLA-C-restricted and well-studied HLA-B-restricted. Indications came from public TCR beta signatures; they pointed to CMV infection and to a matching HLA type. Regarding the study as a whole: Cumulative public TCR beta family frequency identified carriers of CMV plus the relevant HLA. HLA-C-restricted CMV clonotypes gave the most frequent clonotype in two of eight donors.

TCRdb re-analysed the reads in MiXCR, keeping a single row per CDR3 protein. The sample lists some 700,000 distinct CDR3 sequences, about 30% occurring once. The chain couples TRBV19 to TRBJ2-1; D is uncertain. Specimen: cultured PBMCs, collected from culture after CMV antigen stimulation. The TCR comes from a human donor in good health (CMV status not recorded). Some clones in this sample may be carry-over from other donors' samples. The CDR3 bases are TGTGCCAGTAGTAGACGGGCAGCAAGGAGCTCCTACAATGAGCAGTTCTTC. Translated, it gives CASSRRAARSSYNEQFF.